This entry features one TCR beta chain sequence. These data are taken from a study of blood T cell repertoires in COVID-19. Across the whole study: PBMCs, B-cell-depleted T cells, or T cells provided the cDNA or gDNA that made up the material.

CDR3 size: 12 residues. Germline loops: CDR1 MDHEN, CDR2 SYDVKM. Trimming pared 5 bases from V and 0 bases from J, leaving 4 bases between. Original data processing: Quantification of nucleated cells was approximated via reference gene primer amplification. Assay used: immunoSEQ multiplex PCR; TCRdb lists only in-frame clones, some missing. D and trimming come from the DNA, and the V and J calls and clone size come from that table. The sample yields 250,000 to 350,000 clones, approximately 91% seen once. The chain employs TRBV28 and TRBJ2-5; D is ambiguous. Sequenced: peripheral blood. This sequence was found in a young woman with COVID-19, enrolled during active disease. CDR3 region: CASSRDQETQYF. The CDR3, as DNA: TGTGCCAGCAGTCGGGACCAAGAGACCCAGTACTTC. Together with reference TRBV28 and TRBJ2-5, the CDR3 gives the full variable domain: DVKVTQSSRYLVKRTGEKVFLECVQDMDHENMFWYRQDPGLGLRLIYFSYDVKMKEKGDIPEGYSVSREKKERFSLILESASTNQTSMYLCASSRDQETQYFGPGTRLLVL.